What follows are 22 T cell receptor beta chains derived from one specimen sequenced in a study of blood T cell repertoires in COVID-19. The data were produced by immunoSEQ multiplex PCR, yet TCRdb's version contains in-frame clones alone and is incomplete. The sample lists roughly 170,000 clones; roughly 81% were seen once. Sequencing used peripheral blood. These receptor sequences come from a woman aged 50 to 65 with COVID-19, enrolled during active disease.

The CDR3 DNA reads TGTGCCAGCAGTGACAGGGTTGATTCACCCCTCCACTTT. Amino acids: CASSDRVDSPLHF. This chain connects TRBV7-9 to TRBJ1-6, with 7 bases identical to TRBD1. The CDR3 runs 13 residues. Germline CDR1 and CDR2: SEHNR and FQNEAQ (reference sequence). V lost 6 bases, J lost 8 bases, and 4 bases stayed unmatched.

The chain employs TRBV7-2 and TRBJ2-4, with 11 bases identical to TRBD2. CDR1 is SGHTA and CDR2 is FQGNSA in the germline V gene. The CDR3 spans 19 residues. V lost 0 bases and J lost 0; bases outside the gene matches: 7. The CDR3 sequence: CASSLAGTSGGRAKNIQYF. CDR3 coding DNA: TGTGCCAGCAGCTTAGCGGGCACTAGCGGGGGCCGAGCCAAAAACATTCAGTACTTC.

The chain employs TRBV4-1 and TRBJ1-6; unclear D gene. This CDR3 has 14 amino acids. Trimming removed 2 bases from V and 12 bases from J, with 14 bases in between. Germline assignment: CDR1 MGHRA and CDR2 YSYEKL. CDR3 nucleotides: TGCGCCAGCAGCCAAATTAGCTTGGTAGAACCCCTCCACTTT. Residues: CASSQISLVEPLHF.

The genes are TRBV4-1 and TRBJ2-1, with D possibly matching TRBD2 (5 bases). Germline-derived CDR1 and CDR2 are MGHRA and YSYEKL. Trimming took 2 bases from V and 7 from J, leaving 9 bases between them. The CDR3 loop spans 13 amino acids. The CDR3 loop reads CASSQPGGNEQFF. The DNA for the CDR3 is TGCGCCAGCAGCCAACCAGGCGGGAATGAGCAGTTCTTC.

The genes are TRBV19 and TRBJ2-1; the match to TRBD2 covers 9 bases. Trimming cost V 8 bases and J 6 bases; bases outside gene matches: 11. CDR3 length equals 15 residues. In germline, CDR1 is LNHDA, CDR2 SQIVND (reference sequence). CDR3 sequence reads: CASHPQRGVSNEQFF. The DNA for the CDR3 is TGTGCCAGTCATCCCCAGCGGGGGGTTAGCAATGAGCAGTTCTTC. Together with reference TRBV19 and TRBJ2-1, the CDR3 gives the full variable domain: DGGITQSPKYLFRKEGQNVTLSCEQNLNHDAMYWYRQDPGQGLRLIYYSQIVNDFQKGDIAEGYSVSREKKESFPLTVTSAQKNPTAFYLCASHPQRGVSNEQFFGPGTRLTVL.

J is TRBJ2-5 and V is TRBV6-6; no clear D gene. CDR3 length equals 14 residues. V lost 0 bases and J lost 2, with 7 bases in between. Germline V gives CDR1 MNHNY, CDR2 SVGAGI (reference sequence). The CDR3, as DNA: TGTGCCAGCAGTTACTCGGGCAGTCAAGAGACCCAGTACTTC. It is translated as CASSYSGSQETQYF.

The rearrangement links TRBV6-2 or TRBV6-3 to TRBJ2-5, with a tentative D call TRBD2 (5 bases). V was trimmed by 2 bases and J by 5 bases, leaving 18 bases between them. Per the germline V gene, CDR1 is MNHEY and CDR2 is SVGEGT. CDR3 length: 16 residues. For the CDR3, the DNA is TGTGCCAGCAGTTACGACTCCAAGAAGGGCGGGGAGACCCAGTACTTC. Its protein product is CASSYDSKKGGETQYF.

The rearrangement uses TRBV19 and TRBJ2-2; D possibly corresponds to TRBD1 (6 bases). The CDR3 is 15 amino acids. V lost 7 bases to trimming and J lost 0 bases, with 12 bases between them. Germline V gene data show CDR1 as LNHDA and CDR2 as SQIVND (reference sequence). This CDR3 reads CASTLRQANTGELFF. DNA for the CDR3: TGTGCCAGTACACTCAGACAGGCGAACACCGGGGAGCTGTTTTTT.

The chain couples TRBV27 to TRBJ2-7; 8 bases align to TRBD2. V gave up 5 bases and J gave up 0 bases; unmatched junction bases: 3. Germline V gene sequence: CDR1 MNHEY, CDR2 SMNVEV (reference sequence). The CDR3 sequence is 14 residues long. The CDR3 spells CASSLSGGSYEQYF. CDR3 in DNA: TGTGCCAGCAGTCTCAGCGGGGGCTCCTACGAGCAGTACTTC.

The V gene is TRBV7-6, the J gene TRBJ2-1; TRBD1 is a possible D gene (6 bases). Germline-derived CDR1 and CDR2 are SGHVS and FNYEAQ. The germline V and J ends were trimmed by 2 bases and 2 bases, with 13 bases remaining between them. The CDR3 runs to 16 residues. The CDR3, as DNA: TGTGCCAGCAGCTTACAGGGGTCCCTAACCTACAATGAGCAGTTCTTC. It specifies CASSLQGSLTYNEQFF.

The chain employs TRBV27 and TRBJ2-7; 11 positions match TRBD2. Per the germline V gene, CDR1 is MNHEY and CDR2 is SMNVEV (reference sequence). This CDR3 region has 16 residues. Trimming cost V 2 bases and J 6 bases; bases outside gene matches: 9. CDR3 coding DNA: TGTGCCAGCAGTTTAACACTAGCGGGGGTAGGTGGCGAGCAGTACTTC. This encodes CASSLTLAGVGGEQYF.

The chain employs TRBV28 and TRBJ1-4; 7 bases map to TRBD1. CDR3 size: 15 residues. After removal of 4 bases from V and 8 bases from J, the junction contained 10 bases not matched to a gene. Germline V gene lookup returns CDR1 MDHEN and CDR2 SYDVKM. CDR3 loop: CASSSGQPGNEKLFF. The CDR3 nucleotides are TGTGCCAGCAGTTCGGGACAGCCCGGAAACGAAAAACTGTTTTTT.

In regard to this clone: Other DNA sequences in the same sample also yield this CDR3. This chain joins TRBV5-6 and TRBJ2-5; D not resolved. This CDR3 is built from 13 residues. Germline V gene lookup returns CDR1 SGHDT and CDR2 YYEEEE. The ends were cut back, 0 bases at V and 5 bases at J, with 8 bases in the middle. The CDR3 reads CASSLGAGETQYF. The CDR3 coding sequence is TGTGCCAGCAGCTTGGGGGCTGGGGAGACCCAGTACTTC.

The rearrangement joins TRBV5-5 to TRBJ2-7; D gene unclear. Trimming removed 0 bases from V and 0 bases from J, with 7 bases in between. This CDR3 has 14 residues. In germline, CDR1 is SGHKS, CDR2 YYEKEE (reference sequence). CDR3 amino acids: CASSLDTNSYEQYF. The CDR3 DNA sequence: TGTGCCAGCAGCTTGGACACTAACTCCTACGAGCAGTACTTC.

The genes are TRBV11-2 and TRBJ1-5; D not certain. Germline V gene data show CDR1 as SGHAT and CDR2 as FQNNGV. The CDR3 runs 12 residues. Trimming stripped 1 base from V and 5 bases from J, with 3 bases between. The CDR3 reads CASSLGHQPQHF. CDR3 DNA sequence: TGTGCCAGCAGCTTAGGGCATCAGCCCCAGCATTTT.

The rearrangement joins TRBV16 to TRBJ2-4, with 8 bases matching TRBD1. The CDR3 spans 16 residues. CDR1 and CDR2 (germline): KGHSY, FQNENV. The J segment lost 0 bases and the V segment lost 4 bases, leaving 5 bases of the junction unmatched. The CDR3 DNA sequence: TGTGCCAGCAGCCCTCGGACAGGGCTAGCCAAAAACATTCAGTACTTC. Amino acids: CASSPRTGLAKNIQYF.

The chain carries TRBV7-9 and TRBJ1-4, with TRBD1 identical over 7 bases. Trimming at V came to 1 base and at J to 4 bases, leaving 12 bases not matched to a gene. Germline V gene lookup returns CDR1 SEHNR and CDR2 FQNEAQ (reference sequence). The CDR3 consists of 18 residues. CDR3 nucleotides: TGTGCCAGCAGCTTAGTCAGTTTGTCGGGACAGAATAATGAAAAACTGTTTTTT. Translating it yields CASSLVSLSGQNNEKLFF.

This chain uses TRBV4-3 with TRBJ2-2, with 7 bases matching TRBD1. CDR1 and CDR2 (germline): LGHNA, YSLEER. The CDR3 runs to 17 residues. V gave up 0 bases and J gave up 4 bases; unmatched junction bases: 8. CDR3 amino acids: CASSQDPGQEFTGELFF. The CDR3 nucleotides are TGCGCCAGCAGCCAAGATCCTGGACAGGAATTCACCGGGGAGCTGTTTTTT.

The gene calls are TRBV11-3 and TRBJ2-5; weak D call: TRBD2 (6 bases). The CDR3 runs to 15 residues. V was clipped by 4 bases and J by 4 bases, with 16 bases between them. CDR1 and CDR2 from the germline V gene are SGHNT and YENEEA. The DNA of the CDR3 is TGTGCCAGCAGCTCGCGGGGAGACAGAGCAGAGACCCAGTACTTC. Protein: CASSSRGDRAETQYF.

J is TRBJ2-7 and V is TRBV5-6, with D perhaps TRBD1 (6 bases). Germline CDR1 SGHDT, CDR2 YYEEEE. CDR3 length: 13 amino acids. Trimming shortened V by 5 bases and J by 1 base, and 10 bases separated the two germline ends. The CDR3 sequence is CASSRTDSYEQYF. As DNA, the CDR3 is TGTGCCAGCAGTCGGACAGATTCCTACGAGCAGTACTTC.

This chain connects TRBV5-1 to TRBJ2-2; TRBD1 agrees at 7 bases. The CDR3 consists of 16 residues. V lost 4 bases and J lost 2; bases outside the gene matches: 8. Germline V CDR1 and CDR2: SGHRS, YFSETQ. The CDR3 coding sequence is TGCGCCAGCAGCCCGCTGACAGGGTCAAACACCGGGGAGCTGTTTTTT. Its translation is CASSPLTGSNTGELFF.

The chain's CDR3 is CASSAQGELSYEQYF. CDR3 bases: TGTGCCAGCAGCGCCCAAGGAGAGCTCTCCTACGAGCAGTACTTC. This chain uses TRBV9 with TRBJ2-7; D not resolved. This CDR3 has 15 amino acids. Germline CDR1 reads SGDLS; CDR2 reads YYNGEE. The ends were cut back, 3 bases at V and 0 bases at J, with 13 bases in the middle.